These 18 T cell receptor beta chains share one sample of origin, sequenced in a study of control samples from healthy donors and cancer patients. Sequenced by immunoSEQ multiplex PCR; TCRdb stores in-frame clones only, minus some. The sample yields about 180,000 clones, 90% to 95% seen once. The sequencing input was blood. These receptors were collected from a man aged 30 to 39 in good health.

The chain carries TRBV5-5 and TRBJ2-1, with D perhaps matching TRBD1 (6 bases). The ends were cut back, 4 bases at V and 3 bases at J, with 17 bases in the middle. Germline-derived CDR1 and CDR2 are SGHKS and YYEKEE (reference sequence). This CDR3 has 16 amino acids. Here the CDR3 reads CASSPVGGADYNEQFF. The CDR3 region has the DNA TGTGCCAGCAGCCCCGTAGGGGGAGCGGACTACAATGAGCAGTTCTTC.

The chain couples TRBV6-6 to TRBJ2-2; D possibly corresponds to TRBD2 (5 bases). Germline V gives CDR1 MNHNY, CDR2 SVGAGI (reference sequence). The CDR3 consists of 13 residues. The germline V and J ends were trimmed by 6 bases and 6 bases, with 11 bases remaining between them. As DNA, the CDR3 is TGTGCCAGCAGCTTCGGAGGCGCCGGGGAGCTGTTTTTT. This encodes CASSFGGAGELFF.

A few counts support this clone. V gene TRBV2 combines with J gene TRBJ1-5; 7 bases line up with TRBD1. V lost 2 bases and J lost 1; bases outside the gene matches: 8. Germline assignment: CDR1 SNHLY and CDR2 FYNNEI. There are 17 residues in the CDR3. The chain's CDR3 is CASSERQGGRSNQPQHF. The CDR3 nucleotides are TGTGCCAGCAGTGAAAGACAGGGCGGAAGAAGCAATCAGCCCCAGCATTTT.

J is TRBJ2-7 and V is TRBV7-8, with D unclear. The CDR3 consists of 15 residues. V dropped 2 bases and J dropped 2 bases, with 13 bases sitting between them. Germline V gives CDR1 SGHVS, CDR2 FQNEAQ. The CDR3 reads CASSLPALRTYEQYF. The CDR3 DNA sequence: TGTGCCAGCAGCTTACCCGCACTGAGGACCTACGAGCAGTACTTC.

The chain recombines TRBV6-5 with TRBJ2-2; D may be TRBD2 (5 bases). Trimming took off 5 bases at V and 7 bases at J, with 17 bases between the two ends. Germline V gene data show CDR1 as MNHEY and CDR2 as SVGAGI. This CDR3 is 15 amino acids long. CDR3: CASSRLTPDVGELFF. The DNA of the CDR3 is TGTGCCAGCAGTCGACTAACCCCAGATGTCGGGGAGCTGTTTTTT.

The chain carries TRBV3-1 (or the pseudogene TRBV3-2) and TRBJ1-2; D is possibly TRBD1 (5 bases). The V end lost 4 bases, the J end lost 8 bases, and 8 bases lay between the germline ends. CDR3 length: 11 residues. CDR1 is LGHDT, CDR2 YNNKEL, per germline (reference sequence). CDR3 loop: CASSRAGGYTF. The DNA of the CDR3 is TGTGCCAGCAGCCGGGCAGGGGGCTACACCTTC.

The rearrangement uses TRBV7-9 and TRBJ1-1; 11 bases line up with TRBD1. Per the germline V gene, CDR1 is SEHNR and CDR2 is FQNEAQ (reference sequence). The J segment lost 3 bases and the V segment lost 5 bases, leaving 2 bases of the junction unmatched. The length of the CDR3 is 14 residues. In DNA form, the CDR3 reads TGTGCCAGCAGCCCGGGACAGGGGGACACTGAAGCTTTCTTT. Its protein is CASSPGQGDTEAFF.

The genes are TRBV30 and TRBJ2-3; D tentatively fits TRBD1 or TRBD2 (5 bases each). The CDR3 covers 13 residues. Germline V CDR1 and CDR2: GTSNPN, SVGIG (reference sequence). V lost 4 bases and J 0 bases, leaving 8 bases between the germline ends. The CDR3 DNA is TGTGCCTGGAACCGGGACAGCACAGATACGCAGTATTTT. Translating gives CAWNRDSTDTQYF.

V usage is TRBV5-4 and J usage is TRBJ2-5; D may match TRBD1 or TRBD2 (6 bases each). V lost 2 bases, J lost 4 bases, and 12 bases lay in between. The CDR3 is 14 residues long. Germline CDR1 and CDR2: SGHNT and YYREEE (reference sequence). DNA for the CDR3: TGTGCCAGCAGCTTCGGAGGGGGTGCAGAGACCCAGTACTTC. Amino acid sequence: CASSFGGGAETQYF.

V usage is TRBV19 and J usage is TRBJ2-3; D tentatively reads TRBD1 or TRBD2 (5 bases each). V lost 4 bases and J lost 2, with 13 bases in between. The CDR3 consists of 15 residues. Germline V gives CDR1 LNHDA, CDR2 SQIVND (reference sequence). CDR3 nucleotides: TGTGCCAGTAGTACCGGGACGCCTTACACAGATACGCAGTATTTT. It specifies CASSTGTPYTDTQYF.

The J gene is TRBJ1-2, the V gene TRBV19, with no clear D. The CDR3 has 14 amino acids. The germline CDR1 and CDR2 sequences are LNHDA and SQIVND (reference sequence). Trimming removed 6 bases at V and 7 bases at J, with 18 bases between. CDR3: CASSQMSISSGYTF. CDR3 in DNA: TGTGCCAGTAGCCAGATGTCTATCTCGAGTGGCTACACCTTC.

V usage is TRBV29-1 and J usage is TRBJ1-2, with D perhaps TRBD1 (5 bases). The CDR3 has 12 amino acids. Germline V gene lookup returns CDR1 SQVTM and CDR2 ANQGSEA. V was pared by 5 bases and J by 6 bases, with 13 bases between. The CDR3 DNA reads TGCAGCGTTTCTCGGCAGGGTGATGGCTACACCTTC. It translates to CSVSRQGDGYTF.

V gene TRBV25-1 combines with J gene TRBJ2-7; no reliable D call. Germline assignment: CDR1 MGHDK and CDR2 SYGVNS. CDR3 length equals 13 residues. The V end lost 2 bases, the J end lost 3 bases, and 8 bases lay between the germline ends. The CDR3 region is CASSEQANYEQYF. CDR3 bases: TGTGCCAGCAGTGAACAGGCCAACTACGAGCAGTACTTC.

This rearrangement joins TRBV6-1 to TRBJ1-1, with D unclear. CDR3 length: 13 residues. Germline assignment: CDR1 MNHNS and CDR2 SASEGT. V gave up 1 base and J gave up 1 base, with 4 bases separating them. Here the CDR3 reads CASSEEQNTEAFF. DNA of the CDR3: TGTGCCAGCAGTGAAGAGCAGAACACTGAAGCTTTCTTT.

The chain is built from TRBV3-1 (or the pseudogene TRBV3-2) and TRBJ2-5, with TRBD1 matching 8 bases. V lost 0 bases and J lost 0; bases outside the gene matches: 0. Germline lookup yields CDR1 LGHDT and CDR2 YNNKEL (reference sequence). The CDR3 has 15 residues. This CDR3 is CASSQEDRDQETQYF. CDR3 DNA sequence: TGTGCCAGCAGCCAAGAGGACAGGGACCAAGAGACCCAGTACTTC.

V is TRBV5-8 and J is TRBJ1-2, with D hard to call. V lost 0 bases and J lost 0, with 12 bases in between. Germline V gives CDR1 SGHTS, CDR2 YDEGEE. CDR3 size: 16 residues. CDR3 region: CASSLDLGRPNYGYTF. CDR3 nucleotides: TGTGCCAGCAGCTTGGATCTGGGCCGGCCTAACTATGGCTACACCTTC.

The CDR3 here is CASTSLGAGSGNTIYF. In nucleotides, the CDR3 is TGTGCCAGCACCTCCTTAGGAGCGGGGTCTGGAAACACCATATATTTT. The chain joins TRBV28 to TRBJ1-3, with D hard to call. V was cut by 7 bases and J by 1 base, with 17 bases left in between. The germline gives CDR1 MDHEN, CDR2 SYDVKM. The CDR3 has 16 amino acids. The whole variable domain, filled in from reference TRBV28 and TRBJ1-3, reads DVKVTQSSRYLVKRTGEKVFLECVQDMDHENMFWYRQDPGLGLRLIYFSYDVKMKEKGDIPEGYSVSREKKERFSLILESASTNQTSMYLCASTSLGAGSGNTIYFGEGSWLTVV.

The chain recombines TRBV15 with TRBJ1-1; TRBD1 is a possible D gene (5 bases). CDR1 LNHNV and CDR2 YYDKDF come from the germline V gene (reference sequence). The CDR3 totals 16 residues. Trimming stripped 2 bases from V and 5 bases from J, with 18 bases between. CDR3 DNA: TGTGCCACCAGCAGACGGATCTACAGGTTTGGAACTGAAGCTTTCTTT. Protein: CATSRRIYRFGTEAFF.